This T cell receptor beta chain was profiled in a study of blood T cells in healthy people across ages. Together with a sample-barcoded 5' primer, a J-beta primer mix was included in a second PCR lasting roughly 6 to 12 cycles. Each CDR3 protein is one row after TCRdb ran MiXCR on the 5' RACE reads. The sample records just under 750,000 distinct CDR3 sequences, about 20% being singletons. The CDR3 extends over 20 amino acids. Trimming removed 8 bases from V and 0 bases from J; junction bases left unmatched: 17. Germline-derived CDR1 and CDR2 are LGHDT and YNNKEL (reference sequence). The gene calls are TRBV3-1 and TRBJ2-1, with 12 nucleotides matching TRBD2. Sequenced input: blood. This clonotype originated in a man between 65 and 79 years old in good health. CDR3 coding DNA: TGTGCCAGCGGACGAAGAGGCGGGCTAGCGGGGGGGAGCTCCTACAATGAGCAGTTCTTC. Translation: CASGRRGGLAGGSSYNEQFF.